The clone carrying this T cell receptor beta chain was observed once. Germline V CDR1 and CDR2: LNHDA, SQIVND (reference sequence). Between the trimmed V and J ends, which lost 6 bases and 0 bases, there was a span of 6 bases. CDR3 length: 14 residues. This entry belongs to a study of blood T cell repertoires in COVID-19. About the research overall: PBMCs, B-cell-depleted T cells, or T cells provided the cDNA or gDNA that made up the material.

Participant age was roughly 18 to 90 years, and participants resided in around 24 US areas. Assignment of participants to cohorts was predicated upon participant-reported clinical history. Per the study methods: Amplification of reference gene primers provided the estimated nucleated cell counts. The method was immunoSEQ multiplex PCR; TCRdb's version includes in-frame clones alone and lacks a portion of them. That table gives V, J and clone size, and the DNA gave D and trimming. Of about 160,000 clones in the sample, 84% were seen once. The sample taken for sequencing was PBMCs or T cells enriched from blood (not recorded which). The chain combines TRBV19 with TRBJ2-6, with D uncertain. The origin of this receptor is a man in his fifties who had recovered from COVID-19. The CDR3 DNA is TGTGCCAGTAGAATTCTCTCTGGGGCCAACGTCCTGACTTTC. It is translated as CASRILSGANVLTF.